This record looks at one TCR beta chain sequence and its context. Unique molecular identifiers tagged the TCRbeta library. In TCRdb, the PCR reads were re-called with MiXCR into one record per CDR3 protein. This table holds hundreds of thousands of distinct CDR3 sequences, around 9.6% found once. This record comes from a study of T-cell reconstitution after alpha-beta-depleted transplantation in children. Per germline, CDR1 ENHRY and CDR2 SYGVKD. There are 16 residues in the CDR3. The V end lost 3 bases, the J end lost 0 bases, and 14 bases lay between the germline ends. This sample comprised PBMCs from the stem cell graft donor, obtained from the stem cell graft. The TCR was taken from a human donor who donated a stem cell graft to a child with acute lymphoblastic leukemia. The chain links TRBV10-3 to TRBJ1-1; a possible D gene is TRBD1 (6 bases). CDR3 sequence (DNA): TGTGCCATCAGTGAACAGGGTCCTCATTTGAACACTGAAGCTTTCTTT. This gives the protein CAISEQGPHLNTEAFF.